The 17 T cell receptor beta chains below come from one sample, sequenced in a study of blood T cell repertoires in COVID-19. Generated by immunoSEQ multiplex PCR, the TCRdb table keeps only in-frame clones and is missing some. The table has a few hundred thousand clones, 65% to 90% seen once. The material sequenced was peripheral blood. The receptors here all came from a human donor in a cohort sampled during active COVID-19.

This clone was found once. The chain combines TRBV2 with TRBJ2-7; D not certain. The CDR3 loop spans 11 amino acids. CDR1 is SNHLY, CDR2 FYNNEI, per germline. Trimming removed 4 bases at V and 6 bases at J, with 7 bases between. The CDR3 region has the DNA TGTGCCAGCAGTGCGTCTAGCGAGCAGTACTTC. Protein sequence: CASSASSEQYF.

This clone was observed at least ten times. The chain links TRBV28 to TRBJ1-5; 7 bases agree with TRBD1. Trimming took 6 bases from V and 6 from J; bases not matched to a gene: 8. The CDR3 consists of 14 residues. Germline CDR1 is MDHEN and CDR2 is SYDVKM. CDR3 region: CASRIRQGGQPQHF. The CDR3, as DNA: TGTGCCAGCAGGATCAGACAGGGAGGTCAGCCCCAGCATTTT.

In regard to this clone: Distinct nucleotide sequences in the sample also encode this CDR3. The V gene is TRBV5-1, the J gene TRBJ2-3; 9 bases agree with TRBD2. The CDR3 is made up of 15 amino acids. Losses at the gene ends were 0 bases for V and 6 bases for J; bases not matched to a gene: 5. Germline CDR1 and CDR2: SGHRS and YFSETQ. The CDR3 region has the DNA TGCGCCAGCAGCTTGGTTGCGGGAGGGCCGGATACGCAGTATTTT. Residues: CASSLVAGGPDTQYF.

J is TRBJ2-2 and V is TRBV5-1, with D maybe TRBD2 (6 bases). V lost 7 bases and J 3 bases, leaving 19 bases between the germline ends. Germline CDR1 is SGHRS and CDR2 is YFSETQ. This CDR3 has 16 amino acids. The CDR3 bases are TGCGCCAGCCACTTCCGGCCTAGCGAGTACACCGGGGAGCTGTTTTTT. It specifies CASHFRPSEYTGELFF.

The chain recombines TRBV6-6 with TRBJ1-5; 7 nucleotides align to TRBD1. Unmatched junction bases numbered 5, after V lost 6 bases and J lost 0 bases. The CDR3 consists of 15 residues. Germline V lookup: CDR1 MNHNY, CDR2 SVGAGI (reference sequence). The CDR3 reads CASRSTGYSNQPQHF. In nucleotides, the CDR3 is TGTGCCAGCAGGTCGACAGGGTATAGCAATCAGCCCCAGCATTTT.

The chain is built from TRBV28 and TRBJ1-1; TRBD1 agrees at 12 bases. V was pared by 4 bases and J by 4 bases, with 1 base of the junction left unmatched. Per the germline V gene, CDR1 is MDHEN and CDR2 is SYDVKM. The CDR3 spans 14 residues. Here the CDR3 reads CASSSGQGATEAFF. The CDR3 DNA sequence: TGTGCCAGCAGTTCGGGACAGGGGGCCACTGAAGCTTTCTTT.

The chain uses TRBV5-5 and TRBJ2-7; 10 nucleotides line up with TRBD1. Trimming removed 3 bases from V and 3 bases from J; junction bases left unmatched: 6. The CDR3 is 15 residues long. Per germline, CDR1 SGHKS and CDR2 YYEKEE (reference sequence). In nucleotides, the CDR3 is TGTGCCAGCAGCTCAGGACAGGGGGTCTTCTACGAGCAGTACTTC. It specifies CASSSGQGVFYEQYF.

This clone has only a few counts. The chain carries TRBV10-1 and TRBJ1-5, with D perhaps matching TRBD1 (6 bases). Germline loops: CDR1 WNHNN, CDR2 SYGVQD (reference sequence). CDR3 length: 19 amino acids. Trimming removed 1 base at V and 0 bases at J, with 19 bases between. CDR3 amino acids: CASSELSDRPKYSNQPQHF. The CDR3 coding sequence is TGCGCCAGCAGTGAGTTATCGGACAGACCCAAGTATAGCAATCAGCCCCAGCATTTT.

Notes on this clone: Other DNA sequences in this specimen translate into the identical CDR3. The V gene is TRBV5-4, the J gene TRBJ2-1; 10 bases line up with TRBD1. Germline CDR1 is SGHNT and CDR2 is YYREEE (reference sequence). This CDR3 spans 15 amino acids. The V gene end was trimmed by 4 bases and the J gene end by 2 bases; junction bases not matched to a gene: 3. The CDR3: CASSAGQGPYNEQFF. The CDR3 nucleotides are TGTGCCAGCAGCGCGGGACAGGGGCCCTACAATGAGCAGTTCTTC.

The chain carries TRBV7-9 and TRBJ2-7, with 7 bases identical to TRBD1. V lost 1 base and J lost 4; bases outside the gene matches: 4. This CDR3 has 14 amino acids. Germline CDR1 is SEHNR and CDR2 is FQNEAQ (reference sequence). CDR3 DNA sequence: TGTGCCAGCAGCTTAGAGGGGGCGCAGTACGAGCAGTACTTC. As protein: CASSLEGAQYEQYF. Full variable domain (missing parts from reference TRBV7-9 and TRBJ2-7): DTGVSQNPRHKITKRGQNVTFRCDPISEHNRLYWYRQTLGQGPEFLTYFQNEAQLEKSRLLSDRFSAERPKGSFSTLEIQRTEQGDSAMYLCASSLEGAQYEQYFGPGTRLTVT.

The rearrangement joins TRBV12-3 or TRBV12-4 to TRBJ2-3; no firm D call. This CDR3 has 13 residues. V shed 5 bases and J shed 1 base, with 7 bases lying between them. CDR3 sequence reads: CASSAPGTDTQYF. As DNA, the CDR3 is TGTGCCAGCAGTGCCCCGGGCACAGATACGCAGTATTTT.

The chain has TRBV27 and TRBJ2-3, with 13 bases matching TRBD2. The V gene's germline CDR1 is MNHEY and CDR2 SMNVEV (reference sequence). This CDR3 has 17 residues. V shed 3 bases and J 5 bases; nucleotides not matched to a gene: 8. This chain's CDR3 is CASSFWTSGSRGDTQYF. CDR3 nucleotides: TGTGCCAGCAGTTTTTGGACTAGCGGGAGCAGGGGAGATACGCAGTATTTT.

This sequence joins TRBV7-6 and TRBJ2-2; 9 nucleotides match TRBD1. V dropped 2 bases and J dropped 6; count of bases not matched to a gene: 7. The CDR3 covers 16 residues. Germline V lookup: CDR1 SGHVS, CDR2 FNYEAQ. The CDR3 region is CASSLPGQGVAGELFF. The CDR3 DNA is TGTGCCAGCAGCTTACCGGGACAGGGAGTCGCCGGGGAGCTGTTTTTT.

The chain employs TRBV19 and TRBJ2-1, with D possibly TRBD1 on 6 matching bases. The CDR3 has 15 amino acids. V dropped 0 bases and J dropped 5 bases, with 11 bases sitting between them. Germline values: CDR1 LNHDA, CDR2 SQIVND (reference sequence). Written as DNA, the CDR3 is TGTGCCAGTAGTATAGAACCGGGACACAACAATGAGCAGTTCTTC. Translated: CASSIEPGHNNEQFF.

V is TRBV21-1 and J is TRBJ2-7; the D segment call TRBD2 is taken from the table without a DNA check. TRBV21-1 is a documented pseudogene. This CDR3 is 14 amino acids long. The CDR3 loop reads CASSNGLLLYEQYF. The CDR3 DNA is TGTGCCAGCAGCAACGGACTACTTCTCTACGAGCAGTACTTC.

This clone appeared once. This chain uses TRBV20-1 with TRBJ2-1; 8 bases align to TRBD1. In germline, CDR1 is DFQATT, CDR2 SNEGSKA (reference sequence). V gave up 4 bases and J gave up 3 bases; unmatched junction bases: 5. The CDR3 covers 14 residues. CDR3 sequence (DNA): TGCAGTGCTATTGACAGGGGTTTCTACAATGAGCAGTTCTTC. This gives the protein CSAIDRGFYNEQFF.

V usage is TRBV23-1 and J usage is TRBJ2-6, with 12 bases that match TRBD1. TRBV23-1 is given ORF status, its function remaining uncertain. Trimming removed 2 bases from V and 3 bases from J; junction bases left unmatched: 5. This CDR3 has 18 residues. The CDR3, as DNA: TGCGCCAGCAGTCAACCGGGACAGGGGGCGCATGGGGCCAACGTCCTGACTTTC. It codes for CASSQPGQGAHGANVLTF.